This TCR beta chain was sequenced for a study of blood T cell repertoires in COVID-19. The CDR3 extends over 15 amino acids. Germline V gene sequence: CDR1 SGHRS, CDR2 YFSETQ. The ends were cut back, 0 bases at V and 4 bases at J, with 11 bases in the middle. The repertoire was sequenced with immunoSEQ multiplex PCR; TCRdb's copy has only in-frame clones and lacks some. The sample lists under 45,000 clones, roughly 88% occurring once. The clonotype originates from a human donor in a cohort sampled during active COVID-19. Sequencing was carried out using peripheral blood. V gene TRBV5-1 combines with J gene TRBJ2-1; possible D gene TRBD2, 6 bases. The DNA of the CDR3 is TGCGCCAGCAGCTTGGAGGCGGGGAGGTACAATGAGCAGTTCTTC. This sequence encodes CASSLEAGRYNEQFF.